This T cell receptor (beta chain) originates from a study of early T cells in non-severe SARS-CoV-2 infection. This clonotype was observed at least ten times. Molecules of cDNA were individually given unique molecular identifiers that were attached to them. TCRdb used MiXCR to reprocess the 5' RACE reads, holding one entry per CDR3 protein. This sample has approximately 46,000 distinct CDR3 sequences, with about 9.3% found just once. Germline CDR1 reads DFQATT; CDR2 reads SNEGSKA (reference sequence). The ends were cut back, 6 bases at V and 6 bases at J, with 17 bases in the middle. This CDR3 is 13 amino acids long.

The chain carries TRBV20-1 and TRBJ1-2, with no clear D. The receptor's source is an adult who was a healthcare worker with PCR-confirmed SARS-CoV-2 infection or an uninfected control (not recorded which). The sample was whole blood. The CDR3 DNA follows: TGCAGTGCCTCTAAGAGAAAGGCGGATGGCTACACCTTC. This gives the protein CSASKRKADGYTF.